Reported below is one T cell receptor (beta chain). This sample's treatment: around 19 received Ad26.COV2.S at low or high dose, single or two shots; 5 received placebo; per-sample allocation not given. Samples analyzed were those drawn on day 63 after the first vaccine or placebo injection. With 5 bases removed from V and 4 bases from J, the gap between germline ends came to 21 bases. Germline V lookup: CDR1 MDHEN, CDR2 SYDVKM. This CDR3 spans 17 amino acids. TCRdb's copy holds only in-frame clones and misses some; the assay was immunoSEQ multiplex PCR. The sample includes around 340,000 clones, 86% of them seen just once. This sample was taken from a study of Ad26.COV2.S vaccination and SARS-CoV-2 variants. Study at large: Intramuscular Ad26.COV2.S at 5x10^10 or 1x10^11 viral particles.

The receptor was isolated from a person between 18 and 65 years old who received the Ad26.COV2.S COVID-19 vaccine or a placebo. The chain combines TRBV28 with TRBJ1-5, with D perhaps TRBD1 (6 bases). The sample here was peripheral blood, taken in a trial of Ad26.COV2.S vaccine versus placebo. The DNA for the CDR3 is TGTGCCAGCAGTCCCCGGGACATCGCGGTACAGAATCAGCCCCAGCATTTT. Translating it yields CASSPRDIAVQNQPQHF.